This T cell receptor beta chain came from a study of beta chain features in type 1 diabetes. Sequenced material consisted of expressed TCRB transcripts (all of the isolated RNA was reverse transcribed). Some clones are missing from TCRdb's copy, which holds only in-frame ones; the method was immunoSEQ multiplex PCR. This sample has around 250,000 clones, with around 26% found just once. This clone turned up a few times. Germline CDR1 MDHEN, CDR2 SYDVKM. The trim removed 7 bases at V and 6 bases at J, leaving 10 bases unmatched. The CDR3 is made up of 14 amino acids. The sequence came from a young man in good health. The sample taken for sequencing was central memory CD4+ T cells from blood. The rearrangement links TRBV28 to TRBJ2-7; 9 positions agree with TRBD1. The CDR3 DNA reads TGTGCCAGCACATCAGGGGGACAGGGCCGCGAGCAGTACTTC. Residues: CASTSGGQGREQYF.